These 11 T cell receptor beta chains originate from one sample sequenced in a study of T cells in Graves' hyperthyroidism and ophthalmopathy. Researchers took RNA transcripts and amplified the TCR beta CDR3 regions from them. A first-round RT-PCR of the TCR CDR3 used the HTBI primer set. TCRdb ran MiXCR on the multiplex PCR reads and lists one entry per CDR3 protein. The table has 600,000 to 800,000 distinct CDR3 sequences, roughly a third seen once. Sample: blood. These receptors were taken from a woman aged 40 to 49 with Graves' hyperthyroidism.

In this sample, this clonotype turned up many times. The V call is TRBV7-9, the J call TRBJ1-1; D unclear. The V gene lost 5 bases and the J gene lost 5 bases, with 6 bases spanning the gap. The CDR3 sequence is 11 residues long. The germline V gene has CDR1 SEHNR and CDR2 FQNEAQ (reference sequence). CDR3 DNA: TGTGCCAGCAGCCCCACGACTGAAGCTTTCTTT. It translates to CASSPTTEAFF. The complete variable domain, with remaining parts taken from reference TRBV7-9 and TRBJ1-1, reads DTGVSQNPRHKITKRGQNVTFRCDPISEHNRLYWYRQTLGQGPEFLTYFQNEAQLEKSRLLSDRFSAERPKGSFSTLEIQRTEQGDSAMYLCASSPTTEAFFGQGTRLTVV.

There are many counts of this clonotype. The chain recombines TRBV20-1 with TRBJ2-5; 10 bases agree with TRBD1. J lost 6 bases, V lost 2 bases, and 6 bases had no gene match. This CDR3 spans 14 amino acids. From germline, CDR1 is DFQATT and CDR2 SNEGSKA (reference sequence). CDR3 in amino acids: CSARLTGGKQTQYF. DNA of the CDR3: TGCAGTGCTAGACTGACAGGGGGCAAACAGACCCAGTACTTC.

This clonotype was found a few times. This chain connects TRBV29-1 to TRBJ1-1; the D gene is possibly TRBD1 (5 bases). The V gene's germline CDR1 is SQVTM and CDR2 ANQGSEA. Trimming removed 7 bases from V and 5 bases from J, with 5 bases in between. This CDR3 has 9 amino acids. The CDR3 region has the DNA TGCAGCGGGGGGACTGAAGCTTTCTTT. It codes for CSGGTEAFF.

This clonotype was recorded a few times. This sequence joins TRBV4-2 and TRBJ2-5; perhaps TRBD2 as D (7 bases). This CDR3 region has 16 residues. Trimming took off 4 bases at V and 0 bases at J, with 15 bases between the two ends. Germline V gene data show CDR1 as LGHNA and CDR2 as YNFKEQ. In DNA, the CDR3 is TGTGCCAGCAGCCTCACGGAGGGGGGGGACCAAGAGACCCAGTACTTC. This encodes CASSLTEGGDQETQYF.

This clonotype was recorded once. The chain is built from TRBV14 and TRBJ1-3, with D possibly TRBD1 on 6 matching bases. CDR1 is SGHDN and CDR2 is FVKESK in the germline V gene. Trimming removed 5 bases from V and 2 bases from J, with 13 bases in between. The CDR3 contains 15 residues. DNA for the CDR3: TGTGCCAGCAGCGACAACAGGGTAACTGGAAACACCATATATTTT. Amino acid sequence: CASSDNRVTGNTIYF.

The chain combines TRBV6-5 with TRBJ2-7, with 8 bases matching TRBD2. CDR3 length equals 15 residues. Trimming at V came to 0 bases and at J to 5 bases, leaving 6 bases not matched to a gene. Germline values: CDR1 MNHEY, CDR2 SVGAGI. The CDR3 spells CASSYSSGSFDEQYF. Here the CDR3 DNA reads TGTGCCAGCAGTTACTCGAGCGGGAGTTTCGACGAGCAGTACTTC.

At least ten counts were recorded for this clonotype. The V gene is TRBV25-1, the J gene TRBJ2-7; D not resolved. Germline V gene sequence: CDR1 MGHDK, CDR2 SYGVNS. The CDR3 extends over 11 amino acids. Trimming left V 4 bases short and J 7 bases short, with 8 bases between. The CDR3 is CASSGRFEQYF. The CDR3 bases are TGTGCCAGCAGTGGAAGATTTGAGCAGTACTTC.

The DNA of the CDR3 is TGCAGTGCTAGAGATACTAGCGGGGGACCTTCCTACGAGCAGTACTTC. Translation gives CSARDTSGGPSYEQYF. The chain joins TRBV20-1 to TRBJ2-7; the match to TRBD2 covers 11 bases. Germline V lookup: CDR1 DFQATT, CDR2 SNEGSKA (reference sequence). V trimming: 0 bases; J trimming: 1 base; junction bases outside the gene matches: 5. CDR3 length: 16 amino acids.

This clonotype showed up many times. J is TRBJ1-1 and V is TRBV29-1; 7 nucleotides agree with TRBD1. J gave up 5 bases and V 3 bases, and 3 bases lay outside the gene matches. Per germline, CDR1 SQVTM and CDR2 ANQGSEA. This CDR3 region has 12 residues. The chain's CDR3 is CSVERGQTEAFF. The CDR3 bases are TGCAGCGTTGAGAGGGGGCAAACTGAAGCTTTCTTT.

This clonotype appeared once. J is TRBJ2-2 and V is TRBV28; D remains ambiguous. V gave up 0 bases and J gave up 0 bases, with 5 bases separating them. The CDR3 consists of 15 residues. Germline CDR1 is MDHEN and CDR2 is SYDVKM. In DNA form, the CDR3 reads TGTGCCAGCAGTTTATGGGCGGCGAACACCGGGGAGCTGTTTTTT. Protein: CASSLWAANTGELFF.

Remarks on this clonotype: A read error may account for a junction end that differs from germline. The chain carries TRBV7-7 and TRBJ2-1, with 8 bases identical to TRBD1. The CDR3 has 15 amino acids. Per germline, CDR1 SSHAT and CDR2 FNYEAQ (reference sequence). The CDR3: CASSLGTGLHNEQFF. CDR3 sequence (DNA): TGTGCTAGCAGCTTAGGGACAGGCCTCCACAATGAGCAGTTCTTC. The whole variable domain, filled in from reference TRBV7-7 and TRBJ2-1, reads GAGVSQSPRYKVTKRGQDVTLRCDPISSHATLYWYQQALGQGPEFLTYFNYEAQPDKSGLPSDRFSAERPEGSISTLTIQRTEQRDSAMYRCASSLGTGLHNEQFFGPGTRLTVL.